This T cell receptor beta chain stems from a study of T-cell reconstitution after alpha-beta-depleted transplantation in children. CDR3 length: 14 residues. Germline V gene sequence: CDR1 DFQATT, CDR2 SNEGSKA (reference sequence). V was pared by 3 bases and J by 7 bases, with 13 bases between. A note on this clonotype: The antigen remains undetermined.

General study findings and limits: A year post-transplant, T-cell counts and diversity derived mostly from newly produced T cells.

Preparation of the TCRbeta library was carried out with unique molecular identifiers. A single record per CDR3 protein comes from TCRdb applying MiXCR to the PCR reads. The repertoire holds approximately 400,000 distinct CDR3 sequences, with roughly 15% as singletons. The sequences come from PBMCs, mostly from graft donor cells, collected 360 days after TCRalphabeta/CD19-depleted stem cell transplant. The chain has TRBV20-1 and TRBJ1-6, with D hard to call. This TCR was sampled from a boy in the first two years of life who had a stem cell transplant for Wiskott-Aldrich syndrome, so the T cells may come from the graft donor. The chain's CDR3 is CSARPRVGNSPLHF. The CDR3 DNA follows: TGCAGTGCTAGGCCGAGGGTTGGGAATTCACCCCTCCACTTT.